Sequencing of this TCR beta chain was carried out in a study of blood T cell repertoires in COVID-19. Seattle's cohort entered during active infection and was followed longitudinally. In the original processing: Amplification of reference gene primers provided the estimated nucleated cell counts. This table comes from immunoSEQ multiplex PCR, and its TCRdb copy is limited to in-frame clones, with some not included. V and J calls and clone size come straight from that table; D and trimming were deduced from the DNA. The sample has about 65,000 clones; roughly 80% are singletons. CDR1 is SNHLY and CDR2 is FYNNEI in the germline V gene. The CDR3 loop spans 16 amino acids. V dropped 8 bases and J dropped 0; count of bases not matched to a gene: 10.

Sequencing was carried out using peripheral blood. This chain joins TRBV2 and TRBJ2-7; 10 nucleotides align to TRBD2. This receptor was obtained from a man aged 45-65 years with COVID-19, enrolled during active disease. The CDR3 region is CASFRLGLARSYEQYF. The CDR3 DNA follows: TGTGCCAGCTTTCGGTTGGGACTAGCGCGCTCCTACGAGCAGTACTTC.